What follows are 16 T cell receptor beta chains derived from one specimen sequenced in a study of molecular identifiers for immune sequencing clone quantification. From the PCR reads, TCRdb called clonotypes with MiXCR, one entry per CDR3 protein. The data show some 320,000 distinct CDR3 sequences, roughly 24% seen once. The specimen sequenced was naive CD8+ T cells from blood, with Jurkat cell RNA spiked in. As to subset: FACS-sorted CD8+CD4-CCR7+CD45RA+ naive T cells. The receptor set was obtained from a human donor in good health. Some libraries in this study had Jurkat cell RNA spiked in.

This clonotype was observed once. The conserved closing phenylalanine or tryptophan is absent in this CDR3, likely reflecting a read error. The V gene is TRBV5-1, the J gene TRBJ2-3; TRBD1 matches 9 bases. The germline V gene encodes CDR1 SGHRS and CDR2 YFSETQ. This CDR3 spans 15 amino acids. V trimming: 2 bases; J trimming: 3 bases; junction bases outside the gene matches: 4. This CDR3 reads CASSFLGQGTDTQYL. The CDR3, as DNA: TGCGCCAGCAGCTTTCTAGGACAGGGGACAGATACGCAGTATCTT.

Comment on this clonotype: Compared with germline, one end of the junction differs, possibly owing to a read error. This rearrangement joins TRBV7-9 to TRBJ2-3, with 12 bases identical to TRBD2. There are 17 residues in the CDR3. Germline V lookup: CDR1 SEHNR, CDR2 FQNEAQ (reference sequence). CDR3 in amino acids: CASSLDTSGRTTATQYF. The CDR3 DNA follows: TGTGCCAGCAGCTTAGATACTAGCGGGAGGACCACAGCTACGCAGTATTTT.

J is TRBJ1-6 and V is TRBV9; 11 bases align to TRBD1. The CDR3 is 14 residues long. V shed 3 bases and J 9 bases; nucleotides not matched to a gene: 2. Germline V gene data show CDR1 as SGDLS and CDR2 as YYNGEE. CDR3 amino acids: CASSAGQGVSPLHF. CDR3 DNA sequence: TGTGCCAGCAGCGCGGGACAGGGGGTTTCACCCCTCCACTTT.

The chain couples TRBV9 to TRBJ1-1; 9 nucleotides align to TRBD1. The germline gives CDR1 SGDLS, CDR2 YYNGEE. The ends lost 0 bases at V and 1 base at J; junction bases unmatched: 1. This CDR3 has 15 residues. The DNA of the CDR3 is TGTGCCAGCAGCGTAGGGGGACAGGGGAACACTGAAGCTTTCTTT. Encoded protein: CASSVGGQGNTEAFF.

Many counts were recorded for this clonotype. DNA for the CDR3: TGTGCCAGCAGCCTAATTGGCGGGGAGCTGTTTTTT. Amino acid sequence: CASSLIGGELFF. The genes are TRBV3-1 and TRBJ2-2; no clear D gene. The CDR3 sequence is 12 residues long. The V gene's germline CDR1 is LGHDT and CDR2 YNNKEL (reference sequence). Deletions cut 4 bases from V and 7 bases from J, with 7 bases between.

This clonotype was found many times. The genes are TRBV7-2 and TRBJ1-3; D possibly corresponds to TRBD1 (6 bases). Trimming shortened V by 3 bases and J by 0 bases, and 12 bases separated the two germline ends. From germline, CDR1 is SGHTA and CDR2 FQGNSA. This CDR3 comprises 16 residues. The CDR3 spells CASSFEGQPSGNTIYF. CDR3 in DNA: TGTGCCAGCAGCTTTGAAGGACAGCCCTCTGGAAACACCATATATTTT.

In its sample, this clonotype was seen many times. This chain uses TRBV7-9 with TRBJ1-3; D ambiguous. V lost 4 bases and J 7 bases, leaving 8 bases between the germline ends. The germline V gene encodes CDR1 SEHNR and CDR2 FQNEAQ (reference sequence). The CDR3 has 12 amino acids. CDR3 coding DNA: TGTGCCAGCAGCTGGCTGGACAACACCATATATTTT. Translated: CASSWLDNTIYF.

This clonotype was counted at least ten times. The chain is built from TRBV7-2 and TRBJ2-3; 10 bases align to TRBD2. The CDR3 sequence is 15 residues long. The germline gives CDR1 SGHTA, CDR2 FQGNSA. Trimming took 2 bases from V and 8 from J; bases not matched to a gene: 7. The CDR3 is CASSLSLAGAVTQYF. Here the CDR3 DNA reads TGTGCCAGCAGCTTAAGCCTAGCGGGAGCTGTTACGCAGTATTTT.

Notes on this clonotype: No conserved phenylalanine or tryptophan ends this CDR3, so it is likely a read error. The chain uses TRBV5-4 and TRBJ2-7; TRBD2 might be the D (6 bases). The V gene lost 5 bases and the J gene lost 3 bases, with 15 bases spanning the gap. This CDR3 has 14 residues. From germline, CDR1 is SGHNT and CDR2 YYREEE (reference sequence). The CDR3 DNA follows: TGTGCCAGCAGTCGCGGGACTGGCGTCTACGAGCAGTACTCC. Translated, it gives CASSRGTGVYEQYS.

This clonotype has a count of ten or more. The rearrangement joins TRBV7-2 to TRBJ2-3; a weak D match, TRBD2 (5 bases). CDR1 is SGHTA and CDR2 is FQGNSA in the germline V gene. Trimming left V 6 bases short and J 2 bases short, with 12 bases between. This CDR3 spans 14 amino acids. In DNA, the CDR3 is TGTGCCAGCAGACAGCGGTACCCCACAGATACGCAGTATTTT. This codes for CASRQRYPTDTQYF. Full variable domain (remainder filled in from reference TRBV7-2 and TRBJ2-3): GAGVSQSPSNKVTEKGKDVELRCDPISGHTALYWYRQSLGQGLEFLIYFQGNSAPDKSGLPSDRFSAERTGGSVSTLTIQRTQQEDSAVYLCASRQRYPTDTQYFGPGTRLTVL.

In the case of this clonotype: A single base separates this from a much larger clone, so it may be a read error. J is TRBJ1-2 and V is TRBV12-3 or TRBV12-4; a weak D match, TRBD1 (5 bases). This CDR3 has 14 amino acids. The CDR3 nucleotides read TGTGCCGGCAGTTGGGGACTGATTAACTATGGCTACACCTTC. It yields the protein CAGSWGLINYGYTF.

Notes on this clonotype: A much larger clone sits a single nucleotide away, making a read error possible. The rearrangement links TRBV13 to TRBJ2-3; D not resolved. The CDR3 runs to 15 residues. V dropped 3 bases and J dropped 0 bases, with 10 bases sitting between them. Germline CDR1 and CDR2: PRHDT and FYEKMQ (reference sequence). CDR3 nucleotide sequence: TGTGCCAGCAGCTTGAAGCAGGTTAGCACAGATACGCAGTATTTT. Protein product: CASSLKQVSTDTQYF.

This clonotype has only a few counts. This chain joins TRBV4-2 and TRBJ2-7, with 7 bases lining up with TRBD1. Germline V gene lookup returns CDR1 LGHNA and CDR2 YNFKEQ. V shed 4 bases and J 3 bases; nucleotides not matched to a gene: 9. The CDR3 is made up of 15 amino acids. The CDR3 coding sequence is TGTGCCAGCAGCCCCGACAGGGACACGCACTACGAGCAGTACTTC. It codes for CASSPDRDTHYEQYF.

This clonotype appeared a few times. CDR3 residues: CASSERGGYEQYF. The CDR3 nucleotides are TGTGCCAGCAGTGAACGAGGAGGCTACGAGCAGTACTTC. The chain uses TRBV6-1 and TRBJ2-7, with D possibly being TRBD2 (5 bases). Looked up from germline, CDR1 is MNHNS and CDR2 is SASEGT. This CDR3 spans 13 amino acids. Trimming stripped 2 bases from V and 3 bases from J, with 8 bases between.

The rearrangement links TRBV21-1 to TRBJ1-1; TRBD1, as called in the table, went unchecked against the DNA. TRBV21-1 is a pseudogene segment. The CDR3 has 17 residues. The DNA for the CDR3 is TGTGCCAGCAGCAAAGGGGACAGTAGGATCATGAACACTGAAGCTTTCTTT. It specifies CASSKGDSRIMNTEAFF.

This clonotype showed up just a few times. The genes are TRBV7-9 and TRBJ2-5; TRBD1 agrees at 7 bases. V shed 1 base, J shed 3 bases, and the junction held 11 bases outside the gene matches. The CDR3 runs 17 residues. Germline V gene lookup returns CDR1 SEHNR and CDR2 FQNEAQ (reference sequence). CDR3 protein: CASSLEDGQATKETQYF. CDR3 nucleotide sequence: TGTGCCAGCAGCTTAGAAGATGGACAGGCGACCAAAGAGACCCAGTACTTC.